A single sample is the source of the 11 T cell receptor beta chains below, sequenced in a study of radiation and T cells in renal cell carcinoma. Sequencing used immunoSEQ multiplex PCR; TCRdb keeps in-frame clones, though not all of them. This repertoire shows about 140,000 clones, 75% to 90% found once; its top ten account for roughly 25%. Time point denoted: baseline pretreatment blood. Treatment in this sample: 15 Gy SBRT to primary tumor, nephrectomy 4 weeks later. Sequencing used blood, obtained from a patient whose treatment included radiotherapy and nephrectomy. Source of these receptors: a woman aged 50 to 60 with renal cell carcinoma.

The chain is built from TRBV7-9 and TRBJ1-2; D not certain. V lost 5 bases to trimming and J lost 8 bases, with 9 bases between them. The CDR3 loop spans 11 amino acids. Per germline, CDR1 SEHNR and CDR2 FQNEAQ (reference sequence). The CDR3: CASSQSRGYTF. The CDR3 region has the DNA TGTGCCAGCAGCCAGAGTCGAGGCTACACCTTC.

The gene calls are TRBV7-9 and TRBJ2-1, with 9 bases that match TRBD2. CDR1 SEHNR and CDR2 FQNEAQ come from the germline V gene (reference sequence). The CDR3 spans 14 residues. The trim removed 5 bases at V and 7 bases at J, leaving 6 bases unmatched. The CDR3, as DNA: TGTGCCAGCAGCCAAAGGCGGGAGGGGAATGAGCAGTTCTTC. It yields the protein CASSQRREGNEQFF.

Only one count was recorded for this clone. The chain has TRBV10-3 and TRBJ1-1; 7 nucleotides align to TRBD1. This CDR3 comprises 14 residues. V was pared by 4 bases and J by 1 base, with 3 bases of the junction left unmatched. Per germline, CDR1 ENHRY and CDR2 SYGVKD. CDR3 in amino acids: CAISASGGNTEAFF. CDR3 DNA sequence: TGTGCCATCAGTGCTTCAGGGGGGAACACTGAAGCTTTCTTT.

The chain is built from TRBV2 and TRBJ1-1; D call uncertain. The CDR3 totals 14 residues. V was trimmed by 6 bases and J by 1 base, leaving 12 bases between them. The germline CDR1 and CDR2 sequences are SNHLY and FYNNEI. The CDR3 DNA is TGTGCCAGCAGGCTCCGGGAAGGGAACACTGAAGCTTTCTTT. This encodes CASRLREGNTEAFF. Filled out from reference TRBV2 and TRBJ1-1, the complete variable domain reads EPEVTQTPSHQVTQMGQEVILRCVPISNHLYFYWYRQILGQKVEFLVSFYNNEISEKSEIFDDQFSVERPDGSNFTLKIRSTKLEDSAMYFCASRLREGNTEAFFGQGTRLTVV.

This sequence joins TRBV11-2 and TRBJ2-5, with D perhaps TRBD1 (6 bases). The CDR3 is made up of 16 amino acids. The V end lost 1 base, the J end lost 3 bases, and 15 bases lay between the germline ends. Germline values: CDR1 SGHAT, CDR2 FQNNGV. The CDR3 DNA reads as TGTGCCAGCAGCTTAGTTACGCCGGCAGGGGAAGAGACCCAGTACTTC. Residues: CASSLVTPAGEETQYF.

This rearrangement joins TRBV9 to TRBJ2-3; D is unclear. V was pared by 1 base and J by 5 bases, with 11 bases between. The V gene's germline CDR1 is SGDLS and CDR2 YYNGEE. This CDR3 spans 14 amino acids. The CDR3 DNA is TGTGCCAGCAGCGTAACATCCGGCGGAGATACGCAGTATTTT. It encodes CASSVTSGGDTQYF.

The CDR3 loop is CASSPRGYGYTF. CDR3 nucleotide sequence: TGTGCCAGCAGTCCCCGGGGGTATGGCTACACCTTC. The chain carries TRBV6-5 and TRBJ1-2; D possibly corresponds to TRBD1 (5 bases). CDR3 length: 12 residues. Trimming stripped 5 bases from V and 5 bases from J, with 9 bases between. Per germline, CDR1 MNHEY and CDR2 SVGAGI.

The chain combines TRBV6-5 with TRBJ1-3, with D possibly being TRBD1 (6 bases). The CDR3 sequence is 14 residues long. Germline V gene lookup returns CDR1 MNHEY and CDR2 SVGAGI. The V and J ends lost 1 base and 9 bases respectively, with 13 bases between them. In DNA, the CDR3 is TGTGCCAGCAGTTACTTCAGACAGGAGGGCACCATATATTTT. Encoded protein: CASSYFRQEGTIYF.

This clone was detected a few times. The chain is built from TRBV7-9 and TRBJ2-7, with D maybe TRBD2 (5 bases). CDR3 length: 14 amino acids. Germline values: CDR1 SEHNR, CDR2 FQNEAQ (reference sequence). V lost 6 bases and J 6 bases, leaving 18 bases between the germline ends. The CDR3: CASSPGMRPLEQYF. The CDR3 DNA reads as TGTGCCAGCAGTCCCGGGATGCGTCCCCTCGAGCAGTACTTC.

This sequence joins TRBV5-1 and TRBJ2-4, with D tentatively TRBD1 or TRBD2 (5 bases each). The CDR3 has 17 residues. V lost 2 bases, J lost 3 bases, and 18 bases lay in between. Germline V gene data show CDR1 as SGHRS and CDR2 as YFSETQ. The CDR3 reads CASSFPRDVGGKNIQYF. In DNA, the CDR3 is TGCGCCAGCAGCTTCCCCAGGGACGTTGGGGGCAAAAACATTCAGTACTTC.

The chain has TRBV19 and TRBJ2-2, with unresolved D. The CDR3 has 14 residues. Germline-derived CDR1 and CDR2 are LNHDA and SQIVND (reference sequence). V dropped 3 bases and J dropped 1 base, with 6 bases sitting between them. The CDR3 reads CASSILRNTGELFF. The CDR3 DNA follows: TGTGCCAGTAGTATCCTCAGGAACACCGGGGAGCTGTTTTTT.